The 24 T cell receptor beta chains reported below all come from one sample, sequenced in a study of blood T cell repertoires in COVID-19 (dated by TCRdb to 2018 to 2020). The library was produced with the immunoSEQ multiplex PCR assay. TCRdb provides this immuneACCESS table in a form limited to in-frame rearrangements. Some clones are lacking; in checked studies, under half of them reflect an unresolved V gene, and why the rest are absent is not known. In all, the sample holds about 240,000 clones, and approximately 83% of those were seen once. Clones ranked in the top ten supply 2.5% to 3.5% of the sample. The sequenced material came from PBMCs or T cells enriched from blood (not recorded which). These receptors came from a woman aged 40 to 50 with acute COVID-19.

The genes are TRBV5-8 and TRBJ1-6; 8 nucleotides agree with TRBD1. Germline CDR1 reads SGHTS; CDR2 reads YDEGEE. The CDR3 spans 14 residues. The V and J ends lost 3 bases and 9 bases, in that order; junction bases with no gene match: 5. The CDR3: CASSSDREVSPLHF. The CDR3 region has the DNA TGTGCCAGCAGCTCGGACAGGGAGGTTTCACCCCTCCACTTT.

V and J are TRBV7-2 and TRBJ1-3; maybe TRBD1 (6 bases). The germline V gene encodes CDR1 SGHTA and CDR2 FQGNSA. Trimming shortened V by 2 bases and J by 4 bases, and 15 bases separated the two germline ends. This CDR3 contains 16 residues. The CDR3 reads CASSLNNAGAGNTIYF. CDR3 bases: TGTGCCAGCAGCTTAAATAATGCAGGGGCAGGAAACACCATATATTTT.

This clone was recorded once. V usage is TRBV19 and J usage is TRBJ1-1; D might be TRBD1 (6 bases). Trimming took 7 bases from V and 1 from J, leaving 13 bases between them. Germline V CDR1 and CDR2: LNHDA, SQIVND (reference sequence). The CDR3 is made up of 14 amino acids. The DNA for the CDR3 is TGTGCCAGTATTCAGAGGGGGAAGAACACTGAAGCTTTCTTT. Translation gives CASIQRGKNTEAFF.

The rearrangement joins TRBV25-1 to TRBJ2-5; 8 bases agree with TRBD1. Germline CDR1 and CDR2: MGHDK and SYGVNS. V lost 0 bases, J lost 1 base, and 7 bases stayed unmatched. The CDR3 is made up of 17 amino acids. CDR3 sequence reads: CASSEYLVTGAQETQYF. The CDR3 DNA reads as TGTGCCAGCAGTGAATATCTAGTGACAGGGGCCCAAGAGACCCAGTACTTC.

CDR3 loop: CASSDGTVLNSPLHF. Here the CDR3 DNA reads TGTGCCAGCAGCGACGGGACAGTTCTAAATTCACCCCTCCACTTT. The chain is built from TRBV5-8 and TRBJ1-6; 7 bases agree with TRBD1. This CDR3 spans 15 amino acids. CDR1 and CDR2 from the germline V gene are SGHTS and YDEGEE. Germline trimming cut 4 bases from V and 7 bases from J; bases unmatched to any gene: 8.

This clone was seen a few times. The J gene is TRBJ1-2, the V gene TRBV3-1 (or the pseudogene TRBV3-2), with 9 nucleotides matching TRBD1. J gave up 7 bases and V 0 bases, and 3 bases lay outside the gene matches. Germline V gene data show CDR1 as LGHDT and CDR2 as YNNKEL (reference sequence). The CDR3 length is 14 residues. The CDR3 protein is CASSQDGQGSGYTF. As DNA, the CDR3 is TGTGCCAGCAGCCAAGATGGACAGGGGAGTGGCTACACCTTC.

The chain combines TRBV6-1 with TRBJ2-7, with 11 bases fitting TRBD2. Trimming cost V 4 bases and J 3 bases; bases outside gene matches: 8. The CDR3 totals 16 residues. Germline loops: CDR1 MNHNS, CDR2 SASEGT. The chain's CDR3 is CASSGSTSGRLYEQYF. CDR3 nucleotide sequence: TGTGCCAGCAGTGGGTCTACTAGCGGGAGACTCTACGAGCAGTACTTC.

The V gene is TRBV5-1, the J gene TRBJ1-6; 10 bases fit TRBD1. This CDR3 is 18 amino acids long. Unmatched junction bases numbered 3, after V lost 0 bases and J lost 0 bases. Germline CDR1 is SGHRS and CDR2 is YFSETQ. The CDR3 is CASSLAGQGSSYNSPLHF. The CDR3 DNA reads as TGCGCCAGCAGCTTGGCGGGACAGGGGAGCTCCTATAATTCACCCCTCCACTTT.

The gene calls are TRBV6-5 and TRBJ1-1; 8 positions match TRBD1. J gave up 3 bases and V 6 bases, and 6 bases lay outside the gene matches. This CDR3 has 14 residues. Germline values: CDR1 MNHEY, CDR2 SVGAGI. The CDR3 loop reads CASRRQGMDTEAFF. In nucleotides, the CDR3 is TGTGCCAGCAGAAGACAGGGGATGGACACTGAAGCTTTCTTT.

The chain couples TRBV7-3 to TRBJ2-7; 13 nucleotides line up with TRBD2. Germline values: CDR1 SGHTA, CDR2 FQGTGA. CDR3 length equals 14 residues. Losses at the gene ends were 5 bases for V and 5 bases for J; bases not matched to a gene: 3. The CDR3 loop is CASSRGLAGDEQYF. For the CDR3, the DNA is TGTGCCAGCAGCCGCGGACTAGCGGGAGACGAGCAGTACTTC.

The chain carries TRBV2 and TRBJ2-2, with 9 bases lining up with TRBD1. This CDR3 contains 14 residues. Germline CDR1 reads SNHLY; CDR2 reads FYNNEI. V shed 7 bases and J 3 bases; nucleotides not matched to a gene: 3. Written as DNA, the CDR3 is TGTGCCAGCAAAAGGACAGGGGACACCGGGGAGCTGTTTTTT. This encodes CASKRTGDTGELFF. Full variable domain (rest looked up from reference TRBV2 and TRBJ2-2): EPEVTQTPSHQVTQMGQEVILRCVPISNHLYFYWYRQILGQKVEFLVSFYNNEISEKSEIFDDQFSVERPDGSNFTLKIRSTKLEDSAMYFCASKRTGDTGELFFGEGSRLTVL.

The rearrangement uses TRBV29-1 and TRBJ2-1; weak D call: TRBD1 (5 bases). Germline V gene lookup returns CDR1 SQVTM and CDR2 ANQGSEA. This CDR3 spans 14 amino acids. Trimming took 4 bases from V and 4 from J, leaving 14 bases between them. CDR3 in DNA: TGCAGCGTTGGGCTGACAGACGGATACAATGAGCAGTTCTTC. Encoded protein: CSVGLTDGYNEQFF.

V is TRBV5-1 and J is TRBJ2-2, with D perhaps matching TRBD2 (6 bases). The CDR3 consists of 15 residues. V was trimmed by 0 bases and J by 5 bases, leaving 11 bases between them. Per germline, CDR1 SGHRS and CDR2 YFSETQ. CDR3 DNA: TGCGCCAGCAGCTTGGGACTAGGGGAGACCGGGGAGCTGTTTTTT. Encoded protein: CASSLGLGETGELFF. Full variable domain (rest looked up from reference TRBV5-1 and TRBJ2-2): KAGVTQTPRYLIKTRGQQVTLSCSPISGHRSVSWYQQTPGQGLQFLFEYFSETQRNKGNFPGRFSGRQFSNSRSEMNVSTLELGDSALYLCASSLGLGETGELFFGEGSRLTVL.

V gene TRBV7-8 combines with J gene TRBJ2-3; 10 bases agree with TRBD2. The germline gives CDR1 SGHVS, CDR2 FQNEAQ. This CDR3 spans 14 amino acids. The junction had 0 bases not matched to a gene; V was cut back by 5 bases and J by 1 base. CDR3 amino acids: CASSGTSGTDTQYF. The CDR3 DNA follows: TGTGCCAGCAGCGGGACTAGCGGCACAGATACGCAGTATTTT.

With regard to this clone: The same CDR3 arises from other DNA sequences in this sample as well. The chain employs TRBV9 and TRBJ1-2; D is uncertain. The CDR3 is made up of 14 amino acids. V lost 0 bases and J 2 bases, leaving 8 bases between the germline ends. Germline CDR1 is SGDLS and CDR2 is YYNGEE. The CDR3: CASSVASGNYGYTF. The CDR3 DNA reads TGTGCCAGCAGCGTAGCTTCGGGAAACTATGGCTACACCTTC.

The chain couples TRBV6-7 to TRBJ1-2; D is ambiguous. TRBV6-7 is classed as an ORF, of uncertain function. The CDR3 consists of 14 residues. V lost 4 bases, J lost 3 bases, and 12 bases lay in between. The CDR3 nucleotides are TGTGCCAGCAGTTGGGAGAATCAGGACTATGGCTACACCTTC. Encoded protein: CASSWENQDYGYTF.

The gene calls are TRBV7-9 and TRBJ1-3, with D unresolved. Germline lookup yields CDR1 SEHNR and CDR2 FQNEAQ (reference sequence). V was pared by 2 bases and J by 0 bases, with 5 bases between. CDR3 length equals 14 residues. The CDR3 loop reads CASSLLSSGNTIYF. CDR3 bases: TGTGCCAGCAGCTTATTGAGCTCTGGAAACACCATATATTTT.

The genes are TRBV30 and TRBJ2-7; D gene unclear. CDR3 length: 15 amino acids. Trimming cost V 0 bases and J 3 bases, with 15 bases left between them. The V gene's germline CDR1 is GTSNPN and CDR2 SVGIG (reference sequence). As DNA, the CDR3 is TGTGCCTGGAGTGTCTCTAGTAGTGGTTTCTACGAGCAGTACTTC. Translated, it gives CAWSVSSSGFYEQYF.

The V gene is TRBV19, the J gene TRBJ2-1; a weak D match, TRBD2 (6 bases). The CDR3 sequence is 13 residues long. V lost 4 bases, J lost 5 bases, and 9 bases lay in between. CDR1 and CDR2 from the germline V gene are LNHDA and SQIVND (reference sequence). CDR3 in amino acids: CASSKTRDNEQFF. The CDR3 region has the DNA TGTGCCAGTAGTAAGACTAGAGACAATGAGCAGTTCTTC.

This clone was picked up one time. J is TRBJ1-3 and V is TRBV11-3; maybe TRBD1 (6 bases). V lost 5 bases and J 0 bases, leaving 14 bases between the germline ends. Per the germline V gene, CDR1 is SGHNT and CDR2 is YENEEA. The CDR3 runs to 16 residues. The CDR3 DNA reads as TGTGCCAGCAGCGCACACCCAGGGGACTCTGGAAACACCATATATTTT. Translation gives CASSAHPGDSGNTIYF.

This chain's CDR3 is CASSSSSVTYEQYF. The DNA for the CDR3 is TGTGCCAGCAGTTCGAGTAGCGTGACCTACGAGCAGTACTTC. The V and J genes are TRBV6-6 and TRBJ2-7; D perhaps matches TRBD2 (5 bases). The length of the CDR3 is 14 residues. Germline V gives CDR1 MNHNY, CDR2 SVGAGI (reference sequence). The ends were cut back, 4 bases at V and 2 bases at J, with 12 bases in the middle.

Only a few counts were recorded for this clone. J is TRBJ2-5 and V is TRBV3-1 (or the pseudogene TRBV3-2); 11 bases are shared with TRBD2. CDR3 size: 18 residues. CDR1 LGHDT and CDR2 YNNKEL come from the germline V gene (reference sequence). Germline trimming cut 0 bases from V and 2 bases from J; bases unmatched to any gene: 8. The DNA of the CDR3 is TGTGCCAGCAGCCAAGAAAGGAAGACTAGCGGGAATCAAGAGACCCAGTACTTC. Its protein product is CASSQERKTSGNQETQYF.

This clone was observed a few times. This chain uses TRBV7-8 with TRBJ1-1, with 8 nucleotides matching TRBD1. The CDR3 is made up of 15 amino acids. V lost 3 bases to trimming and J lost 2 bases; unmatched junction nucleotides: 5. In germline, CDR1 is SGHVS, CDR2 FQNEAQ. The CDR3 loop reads CASSFDRGSNTEAFF. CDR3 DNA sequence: TGTGCCAGCAGCTTCGACAGGGGAAGTAACACTGAAGCTTTCTTT.

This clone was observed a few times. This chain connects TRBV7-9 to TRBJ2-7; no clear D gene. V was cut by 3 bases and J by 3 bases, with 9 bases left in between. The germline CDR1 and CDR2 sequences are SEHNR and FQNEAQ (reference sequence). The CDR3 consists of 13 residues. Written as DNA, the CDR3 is TGTGCCAGCAGCTTTCTTAATAGCTACGAGCAGTACTTC. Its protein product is CASSFLNSYEQYF. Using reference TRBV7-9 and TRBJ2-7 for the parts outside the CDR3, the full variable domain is DTGVSQNPRHKITKRGQNVTFRCDPISEHNRLYWYRQTLGQGPEFLTYFQNEAQLEKSRLLSDRFSAERPKGSFSTLEIQRTEQGDSAMYLCASSFLNSYEQYFGPGTRLTVT.